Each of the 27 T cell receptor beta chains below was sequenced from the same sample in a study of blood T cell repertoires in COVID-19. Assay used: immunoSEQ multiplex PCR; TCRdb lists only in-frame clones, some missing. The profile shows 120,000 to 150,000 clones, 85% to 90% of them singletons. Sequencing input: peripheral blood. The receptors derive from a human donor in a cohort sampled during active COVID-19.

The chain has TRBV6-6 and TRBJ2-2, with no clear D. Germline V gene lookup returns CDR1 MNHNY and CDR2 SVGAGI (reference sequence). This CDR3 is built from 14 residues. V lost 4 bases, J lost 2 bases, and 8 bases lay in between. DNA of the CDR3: TGTGCCAGCAGTTCTGCAGATAACACCGGGGAGCTGTTTTTT. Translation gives CASSSADNTGELFF.

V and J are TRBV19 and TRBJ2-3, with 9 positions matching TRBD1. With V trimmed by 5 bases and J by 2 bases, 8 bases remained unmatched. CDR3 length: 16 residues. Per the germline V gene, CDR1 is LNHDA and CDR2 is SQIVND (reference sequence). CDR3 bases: TGTGCCAGTAGTTCACAGCGGGACAGGGACACAGATACGCAGTATTTT. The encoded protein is CASSSQRDRDTDTQYF.

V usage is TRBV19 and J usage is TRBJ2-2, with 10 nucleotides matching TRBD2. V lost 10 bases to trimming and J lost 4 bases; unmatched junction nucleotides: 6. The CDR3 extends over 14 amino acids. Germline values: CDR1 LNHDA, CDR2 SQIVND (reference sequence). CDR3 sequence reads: CATKERGGTGELFF. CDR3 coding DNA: TGTGCCACCAAAGAGCGGGGGGGCACCGGGGAGCTGTTTTTT.

CDR3 region: CATSRDPSGSITGELFF. CDR3 sequence (DNA): TGTGCCACCAGCAGAGATCCTAGCGGGAGTATCACCGGGGAGCTGTTTTTT. The chain joins TRBV15 to TRBJ2-2; 10 bases match TRBD2. V shed 0 bases and J 4 bases; nucleotides not matched to a gene: 5. Germline V lookup: CDR1 LNHNV, CDR2 YYDKDF (reference sequence). CDR3 length equals 17 residues. Full variable domain (outside the CDR3, taken from reference TRBV15 and TRBJ2-2): DAMVIQNPRYQVTQFGKPVTLSCSQTLNHNVMYWYQQKSSQAPKLLFHYYDKDFNNEADTPDNFQSRRPNTSFCFLDIRSPGLGDTAMYLCATSRDPSGSITGELFFGEGSRLTVL.

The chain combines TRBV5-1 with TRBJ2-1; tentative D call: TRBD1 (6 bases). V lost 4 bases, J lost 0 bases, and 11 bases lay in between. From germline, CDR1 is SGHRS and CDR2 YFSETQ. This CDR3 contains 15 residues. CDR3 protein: CASSPDRSSYNEQFF. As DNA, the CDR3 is TGCGCCAGCAGCCCCGACAGGAGCTCCTACAATGAGCAGTTCTTC.

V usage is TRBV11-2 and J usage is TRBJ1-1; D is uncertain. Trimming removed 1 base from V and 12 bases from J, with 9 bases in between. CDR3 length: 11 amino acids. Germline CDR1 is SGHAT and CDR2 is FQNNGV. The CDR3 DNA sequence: TGTGCCAGCAGCTTAGGCTGGAGCTCTTTCTTT. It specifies CASSLGWSSFF.

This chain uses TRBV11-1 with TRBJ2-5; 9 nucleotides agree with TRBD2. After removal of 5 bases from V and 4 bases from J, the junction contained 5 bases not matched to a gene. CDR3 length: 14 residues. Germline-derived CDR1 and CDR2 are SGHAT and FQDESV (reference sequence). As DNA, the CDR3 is TGTGCCAGCAGCAGACTAGCGGACATAGAGACCCAGTACTTC. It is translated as CASSRLADIETQYF.

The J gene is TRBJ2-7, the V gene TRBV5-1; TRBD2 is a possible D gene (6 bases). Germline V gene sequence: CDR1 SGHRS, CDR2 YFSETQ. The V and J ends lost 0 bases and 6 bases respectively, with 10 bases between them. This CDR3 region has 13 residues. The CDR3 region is CASSLEVGGEQYF. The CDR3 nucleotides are TGCGCCAGCAGCTTGGAGGTGGGGGGCGAGCAGTACTTC.

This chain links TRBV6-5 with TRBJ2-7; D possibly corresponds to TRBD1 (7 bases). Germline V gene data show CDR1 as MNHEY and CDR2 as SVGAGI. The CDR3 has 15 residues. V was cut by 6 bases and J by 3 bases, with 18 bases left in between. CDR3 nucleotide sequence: TGTGCCAGCAGCACCAGAGCAGGGGGACTCTACGAGCAGTACTTC. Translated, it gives CASSTRAGGLYEQYF.

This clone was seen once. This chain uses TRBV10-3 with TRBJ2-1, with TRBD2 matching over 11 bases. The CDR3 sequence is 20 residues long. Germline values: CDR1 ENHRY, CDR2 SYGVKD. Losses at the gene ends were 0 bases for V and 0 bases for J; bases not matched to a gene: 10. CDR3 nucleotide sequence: TGTGCCATCAGTGAGTCCCTAGGGACTAGCGGATTGAGCTCCTACAATGAGCAGTTCTTC. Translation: CAISESLGTSGLSSYNEQFF.

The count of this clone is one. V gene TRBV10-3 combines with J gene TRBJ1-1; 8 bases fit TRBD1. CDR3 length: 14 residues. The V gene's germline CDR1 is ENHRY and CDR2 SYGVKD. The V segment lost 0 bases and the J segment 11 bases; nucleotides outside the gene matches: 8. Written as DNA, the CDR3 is TGTGCCATCAGTGAGTCGGGGGGACAGGATAGGGCTTTCTTT. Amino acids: CAISESGGQDRAFF.

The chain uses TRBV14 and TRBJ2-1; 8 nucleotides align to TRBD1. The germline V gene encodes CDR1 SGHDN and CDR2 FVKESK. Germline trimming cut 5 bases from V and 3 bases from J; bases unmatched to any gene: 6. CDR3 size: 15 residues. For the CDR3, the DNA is TGTGCCAGCAGCTCTGGACAGGGTAACTACAATGAGCAGTTCTTC. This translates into CASSSGQGNYNEQFF.

CDR3 sequence (DNA): TGTGCCACCAGCAGAGATCGGAGGGGGCCCCAGCATTTT. It specifies CATSRDRRGPQHF. The rearrangement links TRBV15 to TRBJ1-5; possibly TRBD1 for D (5 bases). From germline, CDR1 is LNHNV and CDR2 YYDKDF (reference sequence). This CDR3 comprises 13 residues. V was pared by 0 bases and J by 9 bases, with 9 bases between.

The CDR3 region has the DNA TGTGCCAGCAGTTTTAGAGCCGGGGGAGCCTACGAGCAGTACTTC. Amino acids: CASSFRAGGAYEQYF. This chain joins TRBV7-8 and TRBJ2-7; a weak D match, TRBD2 (6 bases). The ends were cut back, 6 bases at V and 2 bases at J, with 17 bases in the middle. The CDR3 loop spans 15 amino acids. Germline loops: CDR1 SGHVS, CDR2 FQNEAQ. The full variable domain, with the rest looked up from reference TRBV7-8 and TRBJ2-7, is GAGVSQSPRYKVAKRGQDVALRCDPISGHVSLFWYQQALGQGPEFLTYFQNEAQLDKSGLPSDRFFAERPEGSVSTLKIQRTQQEDSAVYLCASSFRAGGAYEQYFGPGTRLTVT.

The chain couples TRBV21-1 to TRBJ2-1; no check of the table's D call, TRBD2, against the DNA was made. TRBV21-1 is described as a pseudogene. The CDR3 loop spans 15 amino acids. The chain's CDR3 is CASTSPGTSGNEQFF. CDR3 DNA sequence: TGTGCCAGCACTTCACCCGGGACTAGCGGAAATGAGCAGTTCTTC.

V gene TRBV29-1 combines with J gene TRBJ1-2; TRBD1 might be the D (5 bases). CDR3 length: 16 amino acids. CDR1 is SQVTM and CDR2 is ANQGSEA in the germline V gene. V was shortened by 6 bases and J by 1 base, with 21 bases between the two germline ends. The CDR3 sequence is CSVLRPQTAHNYGYTF. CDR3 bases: TGCAGCGTACTAAGACCCCAGACAGCCCATAACTATGGCTACACCTTC. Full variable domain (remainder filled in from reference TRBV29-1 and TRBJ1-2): SAVISQKPSRDICQRGTSLTIQCQVDSQVTMMFWYRQQPGQSLTLIATANQGSEATYESGFVIDKFPISRPNLTFSTLTVSNMSPEDSSIYLCSVLRPQTAHNYGYTFGSGTRLTVV.

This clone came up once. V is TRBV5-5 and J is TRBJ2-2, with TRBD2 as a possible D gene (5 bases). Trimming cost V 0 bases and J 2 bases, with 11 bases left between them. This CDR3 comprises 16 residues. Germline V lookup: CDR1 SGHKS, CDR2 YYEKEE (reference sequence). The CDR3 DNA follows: TGTGCCAGCAGCTTGGATGGAGGAGTAAACACCGGGGAGCTGTTTTTT. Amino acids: CASSLDGGVNTGELFF.

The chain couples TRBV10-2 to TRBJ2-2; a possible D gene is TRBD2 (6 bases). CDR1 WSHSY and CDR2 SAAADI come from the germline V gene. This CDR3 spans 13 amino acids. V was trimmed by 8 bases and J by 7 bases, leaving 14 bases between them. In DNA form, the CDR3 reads TGCGCCAGCGGGCGGCCCGGGGGCGGGGAGCTGTTTTTT. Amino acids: CASGRPGGGELFF.

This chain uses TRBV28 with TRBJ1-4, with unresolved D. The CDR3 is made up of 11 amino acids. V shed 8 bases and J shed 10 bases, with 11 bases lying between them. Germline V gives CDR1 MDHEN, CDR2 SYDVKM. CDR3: CASSGGRKLFF. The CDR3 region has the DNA TGTGCCAGCTCAGGAGGTAGAAAACTGTTTTTT. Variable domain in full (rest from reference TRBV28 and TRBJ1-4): DVKVTQSSRYLVKRTGEKVFLECVQDMDHENMFWYRQDPGLGLRLIYFSYDVKMKEKGDIPEGYSVSREKKERFSLILESASTNQTSMYLCASSGGRKLFFGSGTQLSVL.

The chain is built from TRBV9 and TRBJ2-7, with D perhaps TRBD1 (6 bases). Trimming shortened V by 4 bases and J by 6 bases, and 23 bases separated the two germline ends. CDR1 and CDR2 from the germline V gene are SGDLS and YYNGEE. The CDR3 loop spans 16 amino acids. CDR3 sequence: CASSSLDSTPSPEQYF. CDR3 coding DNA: TGTGCCAGCAGCTCTCTGGACAGTACCCCTTCGCCCGAGCAGTACTTC.

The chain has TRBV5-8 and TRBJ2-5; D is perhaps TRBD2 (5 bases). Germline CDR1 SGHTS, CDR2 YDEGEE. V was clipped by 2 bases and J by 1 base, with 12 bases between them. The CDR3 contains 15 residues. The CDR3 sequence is CASSFSPGFQETQYF. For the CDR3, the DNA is TGTGCCAGCAGCTTTTCTCCGGGGTTCCAAGAGACCCAGTACTTC.

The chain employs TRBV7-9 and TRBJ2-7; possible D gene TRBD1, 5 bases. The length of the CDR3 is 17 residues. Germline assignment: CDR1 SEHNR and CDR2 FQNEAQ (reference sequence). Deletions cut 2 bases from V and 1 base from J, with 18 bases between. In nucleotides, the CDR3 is TGTGCCAGCAGCTTATACGGCCGGCAGGGCAGATCCTACGAGCAGTACTTC. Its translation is CASSLYGRQGRSYEQYF. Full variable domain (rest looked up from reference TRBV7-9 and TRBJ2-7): DTGVSQNPRHKITKRGQNVTFRCDPISEHNRLYWYRQTLGQGPEFLTYFQNEAQLEKSRLLSDRFSAERPKGSFSTLEIQRTEQGDSAMYLCASSLYGRQGRSYEQYFGPGTRLTVT.

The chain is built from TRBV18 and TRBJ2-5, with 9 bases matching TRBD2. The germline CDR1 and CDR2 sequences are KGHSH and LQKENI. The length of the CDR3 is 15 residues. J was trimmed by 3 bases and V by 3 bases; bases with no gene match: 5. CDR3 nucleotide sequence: TGTGCCAGCTCACCTCCGGGACTAGCCAAAGAGACCCAGTACTTC. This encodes CASSPPGLAKETQYF. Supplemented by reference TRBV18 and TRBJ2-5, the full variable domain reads NAGVMQNPRHLVRRRGQEARLRCSPMKGHSHVYWYRQLPEEGLKFMVYLQKENIIDESGMPKERFSAEFPKEGPSILRIQQVVRGDSAAYFCASSPPGLAKETQYFGPGTRLLVL.

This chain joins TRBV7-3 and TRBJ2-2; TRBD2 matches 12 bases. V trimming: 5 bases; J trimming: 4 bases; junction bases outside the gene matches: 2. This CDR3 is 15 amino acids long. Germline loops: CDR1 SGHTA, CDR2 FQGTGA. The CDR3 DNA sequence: TGTGCCAGCAGCCGGACTAGCGGGATCACCGGGGAGCTGTTTTTT. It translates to CASSRTSGITGELFF.

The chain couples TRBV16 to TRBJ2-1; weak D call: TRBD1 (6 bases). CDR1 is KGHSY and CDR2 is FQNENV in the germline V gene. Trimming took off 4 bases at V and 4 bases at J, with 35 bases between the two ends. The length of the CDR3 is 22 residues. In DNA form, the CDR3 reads TGTGCCAGCAGCCCACAGCCCTATTACTCTAGTGGCAGGGGTTTTAATTACAATGAGCAGTTCTTC. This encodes CASSPQPYYSSGRGFNYNEQFF.

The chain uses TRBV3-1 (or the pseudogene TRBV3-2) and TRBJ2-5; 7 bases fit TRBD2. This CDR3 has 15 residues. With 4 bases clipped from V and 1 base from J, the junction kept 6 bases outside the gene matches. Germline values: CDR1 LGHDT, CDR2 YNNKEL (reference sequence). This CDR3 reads CASSPSGWGQETQYF. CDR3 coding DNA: TGTGCCAGCAGCCCTAGCGGCTGGGGCCAAGAGACCCAGTACTTC.

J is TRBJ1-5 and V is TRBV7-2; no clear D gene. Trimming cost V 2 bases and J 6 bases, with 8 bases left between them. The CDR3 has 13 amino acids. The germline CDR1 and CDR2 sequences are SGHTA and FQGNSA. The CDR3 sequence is CASSLSQAQPQHF. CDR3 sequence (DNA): TGTGCCAGCAGCTTATCCCAGGCTCAGCCCCAGCATTTT. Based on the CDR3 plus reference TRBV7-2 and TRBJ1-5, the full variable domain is GAGVSQSPSNKVTEKGKDVELRCDPISGHTALYWYRQSLGQGLEFLIYFQGNSAPDKSGLPSDRFSAERTGGSVSTLTIQRTQQEDSAVYLCASSLSQAQPQHFGDGTRLSIL.